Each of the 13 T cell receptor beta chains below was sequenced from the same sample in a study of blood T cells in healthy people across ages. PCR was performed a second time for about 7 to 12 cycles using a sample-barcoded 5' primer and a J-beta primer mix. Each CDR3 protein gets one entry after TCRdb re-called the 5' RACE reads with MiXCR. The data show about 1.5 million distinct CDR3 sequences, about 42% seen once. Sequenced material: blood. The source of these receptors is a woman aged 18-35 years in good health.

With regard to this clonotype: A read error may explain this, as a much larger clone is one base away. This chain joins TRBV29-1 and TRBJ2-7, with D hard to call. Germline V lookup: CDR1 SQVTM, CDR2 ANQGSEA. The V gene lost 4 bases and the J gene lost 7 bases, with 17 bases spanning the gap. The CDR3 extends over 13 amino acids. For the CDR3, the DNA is TGCAGCGTTGTTCGCGACATCGGCAATGAGCAGTACTTC. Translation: CSVVRDIGNEQYF.

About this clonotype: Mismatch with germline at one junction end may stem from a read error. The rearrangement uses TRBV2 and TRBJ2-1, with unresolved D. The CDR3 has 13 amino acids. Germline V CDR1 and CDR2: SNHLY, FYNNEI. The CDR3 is CASREESYNEQFF. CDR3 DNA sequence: TGTGCCAGCAGGGAAGAGAGTTACAATGAGCAGTTCTTC.

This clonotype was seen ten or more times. The CDR3 loop is CASRSYNEQFF. For the CDR3, the DNA is TGTGCCAGCAGGTCCTACAATGAGCAGTTCTTC. The V and J genes are TRBV2 and TRBJ2-1; D gene ambiguous. The CDR3 extends over 11 amino acids. Germline V gene data show CDR1 as SNHLY and CDR2 as FYNNEI. Between the trimmed V and J ends, which lost 6 bases and 1 base, there was a span of 1 base. Complete variable domain (other parts from reference TRBV2 and TRBJ2-1): EPEVTQTPSHQVTQMGQEVILRCVPISNHLYFYWYRQILGQKVEFLVSFYNNEISEKSEIFDDQFSVERPDGSNFTLKIRSTKLEDSAMYFCASRSYNEQFFGPGTRLTVL.

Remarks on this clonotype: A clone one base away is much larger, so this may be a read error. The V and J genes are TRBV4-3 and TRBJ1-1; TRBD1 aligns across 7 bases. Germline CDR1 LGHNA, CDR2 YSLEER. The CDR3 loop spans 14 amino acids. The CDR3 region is CTSSHGTVATEAFF. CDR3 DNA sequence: TGCACCAGCAGCCATGGGACAGTTGCCACTGAAGCTTTCTTT.

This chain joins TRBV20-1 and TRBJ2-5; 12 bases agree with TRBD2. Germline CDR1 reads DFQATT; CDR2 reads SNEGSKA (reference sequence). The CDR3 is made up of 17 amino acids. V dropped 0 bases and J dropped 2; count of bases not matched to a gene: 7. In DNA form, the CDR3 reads TGCAGTGCTAGAGATCTCTTCGGACTAGCGGGGCAAGAGACCCAGTACTTC. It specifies CSARDLFGLAGQETQYF.

The chain's CDR3 is CASSLEPGTTFYEQYF. The CDR3 nucleotides read TGTGCCAGCAGCTTAGAACCCGGGACAACTTTCTACGAGCAGTACTTC. This chain joins TRBV11-2 and TRBJ2-7; possibly TRBD1 for D (6 bases). CDR3 length: 16 amino acids. Deletions cut 0 bases from V and 3 bases from J, with 15 bases between. CDR1 and CDR2 (germline): SGHAT, FQNNGV. The full variable domain, in which reference TRBV11-2 and TRBJ2-7 provide the parts outside the CDR3, is EAGVAQSPRYKIIEKRQSVAFWCNPISGHATLYWYQQILGQGPKLLIQFQNNGVVDDSQLPKDRFSAERLKGVDSTLKIQPAKLEDSAVYLCASSLEPGTTFYEQYFGPGTRLTVT.

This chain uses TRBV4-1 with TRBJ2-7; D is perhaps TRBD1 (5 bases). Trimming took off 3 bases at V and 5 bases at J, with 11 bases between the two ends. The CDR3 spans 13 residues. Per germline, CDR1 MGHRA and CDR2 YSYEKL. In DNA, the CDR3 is TGCGCCAGCAGCCAGGCAGGGTTCGACGAGCAGTACTTC. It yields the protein CASSQAGFDEQYF.

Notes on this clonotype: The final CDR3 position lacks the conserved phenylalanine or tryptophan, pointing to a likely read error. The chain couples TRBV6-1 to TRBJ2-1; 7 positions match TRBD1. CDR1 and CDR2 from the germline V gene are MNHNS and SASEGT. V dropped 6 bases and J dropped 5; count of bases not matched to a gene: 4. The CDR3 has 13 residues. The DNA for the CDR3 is TGTGCCAGCAGGAGACAGGGCCACAATGAGCAGTTCTTA. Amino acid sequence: CASRRQGHNEQFL.

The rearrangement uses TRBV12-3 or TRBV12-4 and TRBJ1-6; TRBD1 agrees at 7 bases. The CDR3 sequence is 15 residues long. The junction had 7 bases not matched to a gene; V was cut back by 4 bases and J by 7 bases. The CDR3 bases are TGTGCCAGCAGTTCGTGGACAGGCATAAATTCACCCCTCCACTTT. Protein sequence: CASSSWTGINSPLHF.

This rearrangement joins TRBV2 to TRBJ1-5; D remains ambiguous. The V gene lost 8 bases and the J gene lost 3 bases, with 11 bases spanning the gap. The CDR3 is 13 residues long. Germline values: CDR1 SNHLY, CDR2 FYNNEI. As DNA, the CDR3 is TGTGCCAGCGAGGACCGAAACAATCAGCCCCAGCATTTT. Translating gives CASEDRNNQPQHF.

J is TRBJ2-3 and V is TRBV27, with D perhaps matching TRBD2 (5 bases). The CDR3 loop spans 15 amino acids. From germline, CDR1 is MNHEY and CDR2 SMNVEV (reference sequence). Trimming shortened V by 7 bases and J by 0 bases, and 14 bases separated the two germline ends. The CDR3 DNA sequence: TGTGCCAGCACGACCGTAGCGACTAGCACAGATACGCAGTATTTT. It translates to CASTTVATSTDTQYF.

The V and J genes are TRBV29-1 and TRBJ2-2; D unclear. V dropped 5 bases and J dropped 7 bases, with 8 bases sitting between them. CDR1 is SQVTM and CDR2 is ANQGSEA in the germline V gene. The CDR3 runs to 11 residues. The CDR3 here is CSVSLGGELFF. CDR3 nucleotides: TGCAGCGTTTCCCTCGGCGGGGAGCTGTTTTTT.

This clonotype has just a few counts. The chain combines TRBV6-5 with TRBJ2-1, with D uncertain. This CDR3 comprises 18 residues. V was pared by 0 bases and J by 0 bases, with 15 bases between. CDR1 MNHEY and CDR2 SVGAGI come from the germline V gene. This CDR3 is CASSYSPTAWGSYNEQFF. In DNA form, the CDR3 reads TGTGCCAGCAGTTACTCCCCTACCGCGTGGGGCTCCTACAATGAGCAGTTCTTC.